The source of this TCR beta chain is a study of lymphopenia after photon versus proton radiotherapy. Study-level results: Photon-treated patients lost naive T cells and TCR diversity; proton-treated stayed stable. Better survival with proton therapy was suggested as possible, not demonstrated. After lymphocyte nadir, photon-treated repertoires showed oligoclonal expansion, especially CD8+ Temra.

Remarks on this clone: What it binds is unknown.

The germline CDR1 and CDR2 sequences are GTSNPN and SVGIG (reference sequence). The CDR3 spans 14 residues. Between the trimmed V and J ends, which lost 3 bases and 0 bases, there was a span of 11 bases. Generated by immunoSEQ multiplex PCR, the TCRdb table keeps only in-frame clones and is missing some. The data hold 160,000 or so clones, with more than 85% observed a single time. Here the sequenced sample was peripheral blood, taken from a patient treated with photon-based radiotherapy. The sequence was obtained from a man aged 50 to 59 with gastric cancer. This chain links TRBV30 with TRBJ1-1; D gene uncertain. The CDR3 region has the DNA TGTGCCTGGAGCGGGTACAAAATGAACACTGAAGCTTTCTTT. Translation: CAWSGYKMNTEAFF.